The 14 T cell receptor beta chains below were found in one sample sequenced in a study of cytotoxic CD8 clonotypes in ibrutinib-treated CLL. Libraries were prepared by immunoSEQ multiplex PCR; TCRdb keeps only in-frame clonotypes and omits some of them. This table has approximately 84,000 clones, roughly 80% appearing once. The sample here was PBMCs, taken after 12 months of ibrutinib treatment. The receptors derive from a human donor with chronic lymphocytic leukemia.

The V call is TRBV7-2, the J call TRBJ1-3; 8 bases fit TRBD1. This CDR3 comprises 17 residues. V dropped 5 bases and J dropped 0; count of bases not matched to a gene: 9. CDR1 and CDR2 (germline): SGHTA, FQGNSA. The CDR3, as DNA: TGTGCCAGCAGCCTCCGGCAGGGGGCCAGCTCTGGAAACACCATATATTTT. Its translation: CASSLRQGASSGNTIYF.

The V call is TRBV5-1, the J call TRBJ2-1, with 9 bases that match TRBD2. CDR3 length: 16 residues. V lost 4 bases and J lost 4; bases outside the gene matches: 9. The germline gives CDR1 SGHRS, CDR2 YFSETQ. CDR3 in amino acids: CASSRTTSGGYNEQFF. DNA of the CDR3: TGCGCCAGCAGCCGAACGACTAGCGGAGGATACAATGAGCAGTTCTTC. Looking up the rest from reference TRBV5-1 and TRBJ2-1 gives the full variable domain: KAGVTQTPRYLIKTRGQQVTLSCSPISGHRSVSWYQQTPGQGLQFLFEYFSETQRNKGNFPGRFSGRQFSNSRSEMNVSTLELGDSALYLCASSRTTSGGYNEQFFGPGTRLTVL.

The genes are TRBV15 and TRBJ1-4, with D maybe TRBD1 (6 bases). Per the germline V gene, CDR1 is LNHNV and CDR2 is YYDKDF (reference sequence). This CDR3 comprises 18 residues. V gave up 1 base and J gave up 5 bases, with 20 bases separating them. CDR3 sequence (DNA): TGTGCCACCAGCAGAGGCGATGCGGGGGGCCAGAGCAATGAAAAACTGTTTTTT. It specifies CATSRGDAGGQSNEKLFF. The full variable domain, its missing parts supplied by reference TRBV15 and TRBJ1-4, is DAMVIQNPRYQVTQFGKPVTLSCSQTLNHNVMYWYQQKSSQAPKLLFHYYDKDFNNEADTPDNFQSRRPNTSFCFLDIRSPGLGDTAMYLCATSRGDAGGQSNEKLFFGSGTQLSVL.

V usage is TRBV7-9 and J usage is TRBJ1-2; weak D call: TRBD1 (5 bases). In germline, CDR1 is SEHNR, CDR2 FQNEAQ (reference sequence). V was pared by 1 base and J by 13 bases, with 13 bases between. The CDR3 is 12 residues long. CDR3 sequence (DNA): TGTGCCAGCAGCTTAGAGAGGGGCAGGGTCACCTTC. This encodes CASSLERGRVTF. The full variable domain, its missing parts supplied by reference TRBV7-9 and TRBJ1-2, is DTGVSQNPRHKITKRGQNVTFRCDPISEHNRLYWYRQTLGQGPEFLTYFQNEAQLEKSRLLSDRFSAERPKGSFSTLEIQRTEQGDSAMYLCASSLERGRVTFGSGTRLTVV.

About this clone: Other DNA variants within this sample encode the same CDR3. This chain uses TRBV4-3 with TRBJ1-2; D gene unclear. The germline gives CDR1 LGHNA, CDR2 YSLEER. The CDR3 is made up of 12 amino acids. V was pared by 2 bases and J by 4 bases, with 5 bases between. The CDR3 here is CASSQMGYGYTF. The CDR3 nucleotides read TGCGCCAGCAGCCAAATGGGCTATGGCTACACCTTC.

The V and J genes are TRBV28 and TRBJ1-4; TRBD1 might be the D (5 bases). The CDR3 runs to 14 residues. Per germline, CDR1 MDHEN and CDR2 SYDVKM. With 8 bases removed from V and 3 bases from J, the gap between germline ends came to 13 bases. This CDR3 is CASHRQGSNEKLFF. The DNA of the CDR3 is TGTGCCAGCCACCGTCAGGGATCTAATGAAAAACTGTTTTTT.

The rearrangement uses TRBV28 and TRBJ1-2; D gene uncertain. The CDR3 has 15 amino acids. Trimming took 5 bases from V and 7 from J, leaving 20 bases between them. Germline-derived CDR1 and CDR2 are MDHEN and SYDVKM. As DNA, the CDR3 is TGTGCCAGCAGTCCCATAGCCGGACCCCTGAGTGGCTACACCTTC. Its translation: CASSPIAGPLSGYTF.

The chain recombines TRBV7-2 with TRBJ1-1, with D possibly being TRBD1 (6 bases). The CDR3 runs 14 residues. V dropped 5 bases and J dropped 1 base, with 11 bases sitting between them. Germline V gene lookup returns CDR1 SGHTA and CDR2 FQGNSA. The CDR3 loop is CASSRLGQNTEAFF. DNA for the CDR3: TGTGCCAGCAGCCGACTGGGACAGAACACTGAAGCTTTCTTT.

V gene TRBV6-5 combines with J gene TRBJ2-5; TRBD2 might be the D (7 bases). Deletions cut 3 bases from V and 9 bases from J, with 23 bases between. Germline V lookup: CDR1 MNHEY, CDR2 SVGAGI. The CDR3 has 16 amino acids. The CDR3 protein is CASSYSWDINRGAQYF. As DNA, the CDR3 is TGTGCCAGCAGTTATAGTTGGGACATCAACCGGGGGGCCCAGTACTTC.

V gene TRBV7-9 combines with J gene TRBJ2-2; the D gene could be TRBD1 or TRBD2 (5 bases each). Germline-derived CDR1 and CDR2 are SEHNR and FQNEAQ (reference sequence). The CDR3 has 17 amino acids. Trimming cost V 7 bases and J 3 bases, with 21 bases left between them. In DNA, the CDR3 is TGTGCCAGCAACATAGAGGGGCAGGGTATCGACACCGGGGAGCTGTTTTTT. The encoded protein is CASNIEGQGIDTGELFF.

The J gene is TRBJ2-7, the V gene TRBV30; D not resolved. Germline loops: CDR1 GTSNPN, CDR2 SVGIG (reference sequence). V was cut by 6 bases and J by 3 bases, with 12 bases left in between. This CDR3 comprises 12 residues. The CDR3 coding sequence is TGTGCCTGCAAGCCTGCGGACTACGAGCAGTACTTC. This sequence encodes CACKPADYEQYF.

The J gene is TRBJ2-5, the V gene TRBV5-4; D unclear. Germline CDR1 SGHNT, CDR2 YYREEE (reference sequence). CDR3 size: 13 residues. The ends were cut back, 4 bases at V and 5 bases at J, with 12 bases in the middle. CDR3 loop: CASSPDPGETQYF. In nucleotides, the CDR3 is TGTGCCAGCAGCCCGGACCCCGGGGAGACCCAGTACTTC.

The chain couples TRBV7-2 to TRBJ1-1, with D maybe TRBD1 (5 bases). Trimming removed 1 base from V and 8 bases from J, with 23 bases in between. Per germline, CDR1 SGHTA and CDR2 FQGNSA. The CDR3 runs to 17 residues. The CDR3 loop reads CASSLGFRDGRRGEAFF. CDR3 DNA sequence: TGTGCCAGCAGCTTAGGGTTCAGGGATGGACGACGGGGCGAAGCTTTCTTT. The whole variable domain, filled in from reference TRBV7-2 and TRBJ1-1, reads GAGVSQSPSNKVTEKGKDVELRCDPISGHTALYWYRQSLGQGLEFLIYFQGNSAPDKSGLPSDRFSAERTGGSVSTLTIQRTQQEDSAVYLCASSLGFRDGRRGEAFFGQGTRLTVV.

This chain joins TRBV15 and TRBJ1-3; D is possibly TRBD1 (5 bases). Germline CDR1 and CDR2: LNHNV and YYDKDF (reference sequence). V lost 4 bases to trimming and J lost 0 bases, with 25 bases between them. The CDR3 has 20 amino acids. The CDR3 loop is CATSIPGGSRPSASGNTIYF. CDR3 bases: TGTGCCACCAGCATCCCCGGGGGGTCCCGACCTTCTGCCTCTGGAAACACCATATATTTT.